Listed here is a single T cell receptor beta chain. No antigen is known for it. Terminally differentiated effector memory CD45RA+ cells were left out of the naive CD8 fraction, which was CD45RO-negative and positively selected for CCR7. Recent acute infections and vaccinations were absent in the healthy HIV-negative adult donors. Assay: immunoSEQ multiplex PCR; the TCRdb copy retains only in-frame clones and omits some. Altogether more than 2 million clones are present, 80% to 95% being singletons, with the ten largest covering under 2%. CDR3 length: 14 amino acids. V lost 8 bases, J lost 9 bases, and 13 bases stayed unmatched. Looked up from germline, CDR1 is MNHEY and CDR2 is SMNVEV (reference sequence). The source of the sample is a study of shared clonotypes between healthy human individuals. Study-wide background: A couple of women and a few men aged 18 to 49 served as donors.

Study-level findings and limits: Few donors limited the genetic and exposure-history diversity represented. Generally, naive subsets came out with larger estimated richness than memory subsets.

This chain connects TRBV27 to TRBJ2-1, with 7 positions matching TRBD2. The sequenced sample was naive CD8+ T cells from PBMCs. The TCR originated in a man between 18 and 35 years old in good health. Some clones in this sample may be carry-over from other donors' samples. The CDR3 DNA follows: TGTGCCAGCGAAGGCGGGAGAGGTGTAGGTGAGCAGTTCTTC. Protein product: CASEGGRGVGEQFF.